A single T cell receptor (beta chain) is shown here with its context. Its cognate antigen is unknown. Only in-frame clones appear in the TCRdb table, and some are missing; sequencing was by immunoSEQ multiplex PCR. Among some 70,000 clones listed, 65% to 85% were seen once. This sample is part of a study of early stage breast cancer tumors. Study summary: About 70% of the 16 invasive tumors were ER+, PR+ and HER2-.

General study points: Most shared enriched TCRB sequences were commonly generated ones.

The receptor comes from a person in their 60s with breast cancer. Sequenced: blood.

The CDR3 loop is CASSERDRTSFNQPQHF. Here the CDR3 DNA reads TGTGCCAGCAGTGAAAGGGACAGGACCTCGTTCAATCAGCCCCAGCATTTT. This chain joins TRBV2 and TRBJ1-5; 8 bases agree with TRBD1. The CDR3 sequence is 17 residues long. CDR1 SNHLY and CDR2 FYNNEI come from the germline V gene. Trimming at V came to 2 bases and at J to 3 bases, leaving 9 bases not matched to a gene.